Ten or more counts support the clone carrying this TCR beta chain. What it binds is unknown. Each sample yielded at least 5 micrograms of PBMC total RNA. A second PCR, run for about 6 to 12 cycles, used a sample-barcoded 5' primer plus a J-beta primer mix. Each CDR3 protein is one row after TCRdb ran MiXCR on the 5' RACE reads. Counted here are 270,000 or so distinct CDR3 sequences, less than 30% occurring once; the ten biggest clones make up 29%. CDR1 and CDR2 (germline): LGHDT, YNNKEL (reference sequence). V shed 0 bases and J shed 4 bases, with 17 bases lying between them. The CDR3 consists of 17 residues. The data are from a study of blood T cells in healthy people across ages. General study findings and limits: Percentage of naive T cells showed a strong correlation with TCR beta diversity. Not knowing donor CMV status may have confounded expanded clonotype changes.

This receptor was obtained from a woman between 65 and 79 years old in good health. The sample was blood. The rearrangement joins TRBV3-1 to TRBJ2-3; no clear D. The CDR3 DNA sequence: TGTGCCAGCAGCCAAGACGGCGGCCACCCGTTGGCAGATACGCAGTATTTT. It specifies CASSQDGGHPLADTQYF.